A single T cell receptor (beta chain) is shown here with its context. What it binds is unknown. This entry is derived from a study of cytomegalovirus exposure and HLA in healthy donors. Findings and limits, study-wide: Roughly uniform depth of sequencing across donors was assumed in presence/absence analyses. The authors excluded some V segments, including TRBV6-2 and TRBV6-3, as indistinguishable.

The germline V and J ends were trimmed by 8 bases and 0 bases, with 10 bases remaining between them. Germline loops: CDR1 LNHDA, CDR2 SQIVND (reference sequence). This CDR3 has 13 amino acids. Use of 60 Vbeta and 13 Jbeta primers characterized the PCR. TCRdb's table, derived via immunoSEQ multiplex PCR, lists solely in-frame clones and lacks some. The sample shows about 150,000 clones, approximately 80% of them seen only once. This chain links TRBV19 with TRBJ1-1; possibly TRBD1 for D (5 bases). Sequenced sample: PBMCs. The sequence came from a man aged 25-45 years in good health and CMV-seropositive. The CDR3 protein is CASDRGLNTEAFF. The CDR3 coding sequence is TGTGCCAGTGATCGGGGGTTGAACACTGAAGCTTTCTTT. The full variable domain, in which reference TRBV19 and TRBJ1-1 provide the parts outside the CDR3, is DGGITQSPKYLFRKEGQNVTLSCEQNLNHDAMYWYRQDPGQGLRLIYYSQIVNDFQKGDIAEGYSVSREKKESFPLTVTSAQKNPTAFYLCASDRGLNTEAFFGQGTRLTVV.